The TCR beta chain described here comes from a study of CD8+CD57+ T cells in acquired aplastic anemia. Looking at the study overall: Sorted CD4+ and CD8+ cells yielded DNA averaging around 3.2 ug. Study-wide findings and caveats: Levels of CD8+ Simpson's diversity were not significantly distinct in patients versus controls. Patients and controls shared some 30 CD8+ CDR3 sequences, highly expressed in patients.

Germline V gene lookup returns CDR1 SGHKS and CDR2 YYEKEE (reference sequence). Trimming stripped 2 bases from V and 2 bases from J, with 11 bases between. The CDR3 length is 14 residues. Remarks on this clonotype: Its antigen is unidentified.

Genomic DNA provided the template from which TCR beta VDJ and CDR3 profiles were obtained. TCRdb re-derived calls from the reads in MiXCR, one entry per CDR3 protein. This sample has 100,000 to 150,000 distinct CDR3 sequences, with more than 40% found just once. The chain carries TRBV5-5 and TRBJ2-7; D possibly uses TRBD1 or TRBD2 (5 bases each). The sequenced material came from sorted CD4+, CD8+, or CD8+CD57+ T cells (not recorded which) from PBMCs. This receptor was identified in a human donor in good health, serving as a control. The CDR3 loop reads CASSFGTGTYEQYF. CDR3 sequence (DNA): TGTGCCAGCAGCTTCGGGACGGGAACCTACGAGCAGTACTTC. Looking up the rest from reference TRBV5-5 and TRBJ2-7 gives the full variable domain: DAGVTQSPTHLIKTRGQQVTLRCSPISGHKSVSWYQQVLGQGPQFIFQYYEKEERGRGNFPDRFSARQFPNYSSELNVNALLLGDSALYLCASSFGTGTYEQYFGPGTRLTVT.